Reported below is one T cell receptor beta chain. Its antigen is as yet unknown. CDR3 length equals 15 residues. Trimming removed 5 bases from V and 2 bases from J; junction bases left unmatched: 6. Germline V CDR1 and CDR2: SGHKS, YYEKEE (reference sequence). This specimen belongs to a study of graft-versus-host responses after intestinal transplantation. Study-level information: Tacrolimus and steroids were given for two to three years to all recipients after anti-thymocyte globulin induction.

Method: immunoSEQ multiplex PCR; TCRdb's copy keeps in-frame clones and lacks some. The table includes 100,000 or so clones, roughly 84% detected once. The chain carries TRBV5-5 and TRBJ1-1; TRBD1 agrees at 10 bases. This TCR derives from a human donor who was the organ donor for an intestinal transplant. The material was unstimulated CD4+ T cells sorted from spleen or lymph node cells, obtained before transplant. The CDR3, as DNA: TGTGCCAGCAGGGGGGGACAGGGGTCCAACACTGAAGCTTTCTTT. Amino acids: CASRGGQGSNTEAFF.